The 26 T cell receptor beta chains in this list originate from one sample, sequenced in a study of blood T cell repertoires in COVID-19. The protocol was immunoSEQ multiplex PCR, while the TCRdb copy is restricted to in-frame clones and leaves out a portion. The data hold some 87,000 clones, with around 90% observed a single time. What was sequenced was peripheral blood. These receptors originate from a woman between 70 and 85 years old with acute or convalescent COVID-19.

The chain carries TRBV5-5 and TRBJ2-6; D possibly corresponds to TRBD1 (6 bases). The V and J ends lost 1 base and 1 base respectively, with 12 bases between them. Germline-derived CDR1 and CDR2 are SGHKS and YYEKEE (reference sequence). The length of the CDR3 is 17 residues. Here the CDR3 DNA reads TGTGCCAGCAGCTTGCCCCATACAGGGTCTGGGGCCAACGTCCTGACTTTC. It specifies CASSLPHTGSGANVLTF.

This rearrangement joins TRBV29-1 to TRBJ2-1; TRBD2 matches 15 bases. V lost 6 bases and J lost 4; bases outside the gene matches: 7. This CDR3 is built from 16 residues. Germline CDR1 reads SQVTM; CDR2 reads ANQGSEA. In DNA form, the CDR3 reads TGCAGCGTCCCGGGACTAGCGGGGGGCTCGTACAATGAGCAGTTCTTC. Translation gives CSVPGLAGGSYNEQFF.

V usage is TRBV29-1 and J usage is TRBJ1-2, with TRBD1 identical over 8 bases. From germline, CDR1 is SQVTM and CDR2 ANQGSEA. This CDR3 spans 12 amino acids. V dropped 5 bases and J dropped 7; count of bases not matched to a gene: 6. CDR3 nucleotides: TGCAGCGTTCGGACAGGGAAGGCTGGCTACACCTTC. It translates to CSVRTGKAGYTF.

V gene TRBV30 combines with J gene TRBJ1-2, with D possibly being TRBD1 (6 bases). Germline CDR1 and CDR2: GTSNPN and SVGIG (reference sequence). The ends were cut back, 2 bases at V and 5 bases at J, with 18 bases in the middle. This CDR3 region has 15 residues. CDR3 in DNA: TGTGCCTGGAGTATGTGGGGGCGCATCACTTATGGCTACACCTTC. It yields the protein CAWSMWGRITYGYTF.

This chain uses TRBV28 with TRBJ1-2; D not resolved. The CDR3 covers 13 residues. The V end was cut by 6 bases, the J end by 7 bases, with 15 bases between. Germline loops: CDR1 MDHEN, CDR2 SYDVKM. This chain's CDR3 is CASSPPGRFGYTF. The CDR3 DNA follows: TGTGCCAGCAGCCCCCCGGGGAGGTTTGGCTACACCTTC.

V is TRBV4-1 and J is TRBJ2-5, with D possibly being TRBD1 (6 bases). The V gene's germline CDR1 is MGHRA and CDR2 YSYEKL. There are 14 residues in the CDR3. V was shortened by 1 base and J by 1 base, with 7 bases between the two germline ends. The CDR3 spells CASSQAGAQETQYF. CDR3 nucleotides: TGCGCCAGCAGCCAAGCAGGGGCCCAAGAGACCCAGTACTTC.

This rearrangement joins TRBV19 to TRBJ1-2; TRBD1 aligns across 9 bases. V shed 1 base, J shed 2 bases, and the junction held 2 bases outside the gene matches. CDR1 LNHDA and CDR2 SQIVND come from the germline V gene (reference sequence). CDR3 size: 15 residues. This CDR3 is CASSIGGTGNYGYTF. CDR3 DNA: TGTGCCAGTAGTATAGGAGGGACAGGGAACTATGGCTACACCTTC.

The rearrangement uses TRBV7-2 and TRBJ2-2, with D unresolved. There are 14 residues in the CDR3. Germline lookup yields CDR1 SGHTA and CDR2 FQGNSA. Trimming shortened V by 1 base and J by 5 bases, and 8 bases separated the two germline ends. In DNA, the CDR3 is TGTGCCAGCAGCTTAGGAGGTGCGACCGGGGAGCTGTTTTTT. Translating it yields CASSLGGATGELFF.

The CDR3, as DNA: TGTGCCAGCAGTTTGCACAGGGGGCAGGGCACTGAAGCTTTCTTT. It translates to CASSLHRGQGTEAFF. The chain uses TRBV28 and TRBJ1-1; 9 positions agree with TRBD1. The CDR3 is 15 amino acids. With V trimmed by 3 bases and J by 4 bases, 6 bases remained unmatched. Germline CDR1 and CDR2: MDHEN and SYDVKM.

The chain employs TRBV19 and TRBJ2-1, with a tentative D call TRBD1 (5 bases). The CDR3 has 18 amino acids. Germline V CDR1 and CDR2: LNHDA, SQIVND (reference sequence). With 1 base removed from V and 2 bases from J, the gap between germline ends came to 18 bases. The CDR3 region has the DNA TGTGCCAGTAGTATAGCTTTTGGTTCACAGGCAACCTACAATGAGCAGTTCTTC. As protein: CASSIAFGSQATYNEQFF.

V is TRBV4-2 and J is TRBJ1-2; D not resolved. CDR1 and CDR2 from the germline V gene are LGHNA and YNFKEQ. V gave up 1 base and J gave up 6 bases, with 6 bases separating them. The CDR3 extends over 12 amino acids. DNA for the CDR3: TGTGCCAGCAGCCAAGGGAGGGATGGCTACACCTTC. Its translation is CASSQGRDGYTF.

The chain carries TRBV6-1 and TRBJ2-7, with TRBD1 matching over 9 bases. CDR3 length equals 14 residues. CDR1 is MNHNS and CDR2 is SASEGT in the germline V gene. CDR3 region: CASTEGTGTDEQYV. In DNA form, the CDR3 reads TGTGCCAGCACTGAAGGGACAGGGACCGACGAGCAGTACGTC.

The rearrangement joins TRBV12-3 or TRBV12-4 to TRBJ2-4, with a weak D call TRBD2 (5 bases). The CDR3 extends over 13 amino acids. Trimming took 6 bases from V and 2 from J, leaving 8 bases between them. CDR3 region: CASSPGSKNIQYF. CDR3 bases: TGTGCCAGCAGCCCGGGATCCAAAAACATTCAGTACTTC.

Comments on this clone: Relative to the germline gene, one junction end is altered; a read error may explain this. DNA for the CDR3: TGTGCTAGCAGCTCGGGACTAGCGGGAGGCGCGGATACGCAGTATTTT. Protein product: CASSSGLAGGADTQYF. The genes are TRBV7-7 and TRBJ2-3; 15 bases are shared with TRBD2. CDR3 length: 16 amino acids. In germline, CDR1 is SSHAT, CDR2 FNYEAQ (reference sequence).

The V and J genes are TRBV11-2 and TRBJ2-2; 10 nucleotides align to TRBD2. CDR1 is SGHAT and CDR2 is FQNNGV in the germline V gene. The CDR3 is 18 residues long. V lost 1 base and J lost 3; bases outside the gene matches: 8. Here the CDR3 reads CASSLGLAGAGDTGELFF. The CDR3 nucleotides read TGTGCCAGCAGCTTAGGGCTAGCGGGGGCAGGGGACACCGGGGAGCTGTTTTTT.

This chain connects TRBV2 to TRBJ1-5, with D unclear. Trimming took 8 bases from V and 5 from J, leaving 13 bases between them. The CDR3 consists of 13 residues. Germline V gene sequence: CDR1 SNHLY, CDR2 FYNNEI. In nucleotides, the CDR3 is TGTGCCAGCGCGACACGAGCCGATCAGCCCCAGCATTTT. It encodes CASATRADQPQHF.

This chain uses TRBV5-1 with TRBJ2-1; D ambiguous. The germline V gene encodes CDR1 SGHRS and CDR2 YFSETQ. The CDR3 has 15 residues. Trimming took 5 bases from V and 1 from J, leaving 13 bases between them. For the CDR3, the DNA is TGCGCCAGCAGAAACCTAGGAGAGTCCTACAATGAGCAGTTCTTC. It codes for CASRNLGESYNEQFF.

V usage is TRBV19 and J usage is TRBJ1-5; D possibly corresponds to TRBD1 (5 bases). Germline CDR1 is LNHDA and CDR2 is SQIVND (reference sequence). The V and J ends lost 6 bases and 0 bases respectively, with 24 bases between them. The CDR3 spans 19 residues. Here the CDR3 reads CASRPTGTSALNSNQPQHF. The CDR3 DNA is TGTGCCAGTAGGCCTACCGGGACTTCGGCGTTAAATAGCAATCAGCCCCAGCATTTT.

This clone was recorded a few times. The rearrangement joins TRBV28 to TRBJ1-5; TRBD1 aligns across 9 bases. CDR1 MDHEN and CDR2 SYDVKM come from the germline V gene. The J segment lost 7 bases and the V segment lost 7 bases, leaving 14 bases of the junction unmatched. CDR3 length: 16 amino acids. The CDR3 coding sequence is TGTGCCAGCAAACCCACCGGGACAGGGAGCGGGCAGCCCCAGCATTTT. This gives the protein CASKPTGTGSGQPQHF. Drawing the rest from reference TRBV28 and TRBJ1-5, the complete variable domain is DVKVTQSSRYLVKRTGEKVFLECVQDMDHENMFWYRQDPGLGLRLIYFSYDVKMKEKGDIPEGYSVSREKKERFSLILESASTNQTSMYLCASKPTGTGSGQPQHFGDGTRLSIL.

The gene calls are TRBV7-9 and TRBJ1-5; D possibly corresponds to TRBD1 (5 bases). The germline CDR1 and CDR2 sequences are SEHNR and FQNEAQ (reference sequence). The CDR3 is 17 residues long. V shed 0 bases and J shed 6 bases, with 18 bases lying between them. CDR3 bases: TGTGCCAGCAGCTTAGCCAGTCATCGGGAGGGGAGTCAGCCCCAGCATTTT. This translates into CASSLASHREGSQPQHF. Using reference TRBV7-9 and TRBJ1-5 for the parts outside the CDR3, the full variable domain is DTGVSQNPRHKITKRGQNVTFRCDPISEHNRLYWYRQTLGQGPEFLTYFQNEAQLEKSRLLSDRFSAERPKGSFSTLEIQRTEQGDSAMYLCASSLASHREGSQPQHFGDGTRLSIL.

This chain joins TRBV28 and TRBJ1-1; 8 nucleotides align to TRBD1. Germline trimming cut 7 bases from V and 5 bases from J; bases unmatched to any gene: 15. This CDR3 contains 16 residues. CDR1 is MDHEN and CDR2 is SYDVKM in the germline V gene. CDR3 region: CASTQNPGQVLTEAFF. The DNA of the CDR3 is TGTGCCAGCACCCAAAATCCGGGACAGGTTTTGACTGAAGCTTTCTTT.

This chain links TRBV6-1 with TRBJ2-3, with TRBD1 matching over 11 bases. The CDR3 totals 16 residues. J lost 5 bases, V lost 0 bases, and 4 bases had no gene match. CDR1 and CDR2 (germline): MNHNS, SASEGT. For the CDR3, the DNA is TGTGCCAGCAGTGAAGCGGACAGGGGGCGAATAGATACGCAGTATTTT. Translation: CASSEADRGRIDTQYF.

This clone was observed a few times. The chain combines TRBV6-1 with TRBJ1-5; the D gene is possibly TRBD1 (6 bases). The CDR3 is made up of 13 amino acids. Trimming shortened V by 2 bases and J by 6 bases, and 8 bases separated the two germline ends. Germline-derived CDR1 and CDR2 are MNHNS and SASEGT. CDR3 residues: CASSERQVQPQHF. CDR3 in DNA: TGTGCCAGCAGTGAAAGACAGGTTCAGCCCCAGCATTTT.

The chain employs TRBV6-5 and TRBJ2-1; 8 nucleotides line up with TRBD1. The CDR3 is 12 residues long. With V trimmed by 11 bases and J by 9 bases, 9 bases remained unmatched. Germline V lookup: CDR1 MNHEY, CDR2 SVGAGI. Written as DNA, the CDR3 is TGTGCCCTTACAGGGGGGCTGGCTGAGCAGTTCTTC. Its protein is CALTGGLAEQFF.

The chain employs TRBV6-6 and TRBJ1-1, with TRBD1 as a possible D gene (5 bases). With 6 bases removed from V and 4 bases from J, the gap between germline ends came to 18 bases. The germline V gene has CDR1 MNHNY and CDR2 SVGAGI (reference sequence). The CDR3 sequence is 15 residues long. The CDR3 protein is CASSFQQELGTEAFF. The CDR3 DNA follows: TGTGCCAGCAGCTTCCAACAGGAATTGGGCACTGAAGCTTTCTTT.

The genes are TRBV5-1 and TRBJ2-3; 7 bases match TRBD1. The trim removed 0 bases at V and 0 bases at J, leaving 4 bases unmatched. CDR3 size: 16 residues. Germline CDR1 and CDR2: SGHRS and YFSETQ. CDR3 bases: TGCGCCAGCAGCTTGGCTCCGGGACAGAGCACAGATACGCAGTATTTT. Protein product: CASSLAPGQSTDTQYF.